The sequence of this TCR beta chain was determined in a study of T cell responses to AZD1222 COVID-19 vaccine. Concerning this clone: The antigen is undetermined.

Sequenced by immunoSEQ multiplex PCR; TCRdb stores in-frame clones only, minus some. In the table there are 120,000 to 150,000 clones, 90% of which are singletons. V lost 2 bases to trimming and J lost 0 bases, with 12 bases between them. Germline-derived CDR1 and CDR2 are SGHDT and YYEEEE. The CDR3 is made up of 16 amino acids. Study findings and constraints: Once two AZD1222 doses were given, Spike-specific TCR breadth and depth went up.

The TCR was taken from an adult in good health. The chain links TRBV5-6 to TRBJ1-3; the D gene is possibly TRBD1 (5 bases). This specimen was peripheral blood, taken on day 0 of AZD1222 vaccination. The CDR3, as DNA: TGTGCCAGCAGCTTATTTGCGAGGGGCTCTGGAAACACCATATATTTT. It yields the protein CASSLFARGSGNTIYF.